This T cell receptor beta chain comes out of a study of graft-versus-host responses after intestinal transplantation. Study observations and caveats: The recipient marrow held GvH clones, and some of them showed up first in ileum or blood.

Profiling relied on immunoSEQ multiplex PCR, and the TCRdb table lists in-frame clones only, not all of them. The table lists more than 65,000 clones, roughly 89% of them singletons. Points on this clone: Antigen specificity is unknown.

J was trimmed by 2 bases and V by 11 bases; bases with no gene match: 8. From germline, CDR1 is MNHNS and CDR2 SASEGT. The CDR3 is 14 residues long. This TCR was sampled from a human donor who received an intestinal transplant. V gene TRBV6-1 combines with J gene TRBJ2-3; 9 nucleotides line up with TRBD1. Specimen: unstimulated CD4+ T cells sorted from spleen or lymph node cells, collected before intestinal transplant. The CDR3 sequence is CALQDRGATDTQYF. In DNA form, the CDR3 reads TGTGCCCTACAAGACAGGGGGGCCACAGATACGCAGTATTTT.